The clone carrying this T cell receptor (beta chain) was seen many times. Its antigen is undetermined. Each CDR3 protein gets one entry after TCRdb re-called the reads with MiXCR. The sample includes approximately 500,000 distinct CDR3 sequences, roughly a third of them seen just once. The source of the sample is a study of T cell repertoires in cytomegalovirus infection. Overall study: CMV epitopes in the study were HLA-C-restricted (recently identified) and HLA-B-restricted (well studied). Public TCR beta signatures indicated both CMV infection and matching HLA type.

Study results and limitations: The ex vivo response showed dominance by HLA-C-restricted CMV-specific TCR beta clonotypes.

The CDR3 has 16 amino acids. Trimming cost V 1 base and J 0 bases, with 10 bases left between them. Germline assignment: CDR1 SGHTA and CDR2 FQGNSA. This TCR was recovered from a human donor in good health (CMV status not recorded). Some clones in this sample may be carry-over from other donors' samples. This material consisted of cultured PBMCs, taken from culture after CMV antigen stimulation. V and J are TRBV7-2 and TRBJ1-5, with D possibly matching TRBD1 (5 bases). CDR3 coding DNA: TGTGCCAGCAGCTTAGGGACAATAAATAGCAATCAGCCCCAGCATTTT. Translated, it gives CASSLGTINSNQPQHF. The whole variable domain, remainder taken from reference TRBV7-2 and TRBJ1-5, is GAGVSQSPSNKVTEKGKDVELRCDPISGHTALYWYRQSLGQGLEFLIYFQGNSAPDKSGLPSDRFSAERTGGSVSTLTIQRTQQEDSAVYLCASSLGTINSNQPQHFGDGTRLSIL.